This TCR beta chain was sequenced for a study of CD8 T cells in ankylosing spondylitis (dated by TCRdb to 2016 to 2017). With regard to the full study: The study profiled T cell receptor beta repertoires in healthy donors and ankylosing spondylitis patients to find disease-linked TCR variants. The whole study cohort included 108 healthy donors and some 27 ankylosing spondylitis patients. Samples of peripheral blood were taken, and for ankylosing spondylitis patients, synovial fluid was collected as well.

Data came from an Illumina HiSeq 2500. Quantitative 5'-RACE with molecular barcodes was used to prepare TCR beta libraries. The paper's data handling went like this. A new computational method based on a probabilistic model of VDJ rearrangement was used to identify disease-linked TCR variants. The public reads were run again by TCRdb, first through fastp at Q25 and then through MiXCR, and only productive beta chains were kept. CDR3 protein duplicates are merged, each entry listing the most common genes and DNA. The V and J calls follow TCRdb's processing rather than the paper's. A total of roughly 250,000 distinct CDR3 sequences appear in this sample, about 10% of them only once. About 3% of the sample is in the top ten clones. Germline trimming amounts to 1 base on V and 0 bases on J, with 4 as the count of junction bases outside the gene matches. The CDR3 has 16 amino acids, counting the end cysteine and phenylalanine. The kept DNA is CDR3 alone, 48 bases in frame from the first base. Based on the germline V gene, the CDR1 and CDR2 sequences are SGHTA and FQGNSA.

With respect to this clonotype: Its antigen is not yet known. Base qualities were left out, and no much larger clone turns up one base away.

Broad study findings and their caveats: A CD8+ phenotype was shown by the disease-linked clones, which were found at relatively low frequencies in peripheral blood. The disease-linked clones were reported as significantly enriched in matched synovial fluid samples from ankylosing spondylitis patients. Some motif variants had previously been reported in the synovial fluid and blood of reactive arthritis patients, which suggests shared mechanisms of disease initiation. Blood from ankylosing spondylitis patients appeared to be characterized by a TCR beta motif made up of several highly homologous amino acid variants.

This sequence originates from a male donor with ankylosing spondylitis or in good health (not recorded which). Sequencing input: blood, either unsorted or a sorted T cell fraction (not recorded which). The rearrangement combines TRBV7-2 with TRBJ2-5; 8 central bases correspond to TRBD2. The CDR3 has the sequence CASSLDSGVYQETQYF. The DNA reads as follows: TGTGCCAGCAGCTTAGATAGCGGGGTGTACCAAGAGACCCAGTACTTC.